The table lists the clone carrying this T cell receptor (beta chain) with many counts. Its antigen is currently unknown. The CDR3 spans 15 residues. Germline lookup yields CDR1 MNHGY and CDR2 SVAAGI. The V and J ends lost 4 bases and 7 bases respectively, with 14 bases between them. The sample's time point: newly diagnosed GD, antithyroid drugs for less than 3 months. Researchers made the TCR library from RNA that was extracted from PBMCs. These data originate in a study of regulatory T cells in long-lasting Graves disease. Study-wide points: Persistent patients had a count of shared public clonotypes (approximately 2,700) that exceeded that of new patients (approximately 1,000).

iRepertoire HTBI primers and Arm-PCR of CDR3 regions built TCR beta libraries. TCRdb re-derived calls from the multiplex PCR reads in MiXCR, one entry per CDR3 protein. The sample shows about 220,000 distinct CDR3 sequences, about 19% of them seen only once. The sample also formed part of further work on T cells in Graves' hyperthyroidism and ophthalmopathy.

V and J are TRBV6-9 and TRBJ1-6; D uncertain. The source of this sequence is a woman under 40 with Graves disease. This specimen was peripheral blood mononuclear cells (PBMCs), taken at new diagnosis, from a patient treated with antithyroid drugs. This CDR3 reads CASSLNSVANSPLHF. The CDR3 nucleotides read TGTGCCAGCAGTTTGAACAGCGTCGCGAATTCACCCCTCCACTTT.